This T cell receptor (beta chain) is from a study of T cells in Graves' hyperthyroidism and ophthalmopathy. The CDR3 sequence is 16 residues long. Germline V lookup: CDR1 SGHTA, CDR2 FQGTGA. V lost 5 bases, J lost 3 bases, and 6 bases stayed unmatched. Findings and caveats of the study: Median prediction lead before ophthalmopathy onset was 6.5 months with the model. A model of 13 V-J features distinguished ophthalmopathy from stable hyperthyroidism. Blood samples included most of the expanded thyroid clonotypes exceeding 0.001.

In this sample, this clonotype turned up many times. Its target is unknown. Regions amplified from RNA transcripts were the TCR beta CDR3 regions. In the first-round RT-PCR of the TCR CDR3, the HTBI primer set was used. MiXCR was run by TCRdb on the multiplex PCR reads, yielding one entry per CDR3 protein. The sample records over 250,000 distinct CDR3 sequences, about 25% being singletons. The source material was blood. The chain employs TRBV7-3 and TRBJ2-2; 10 nucleotides align to TRBD2. This TCR was sampled from a man aged 40-50 years with Graves' hyperthyroidism that later progressed to Graves' ophthalmopathy. Here the CDR3 DNA reads TGTGCCAGCAGCCCAGGACTAGCGGTTTACACCGGGGAGCTGTTTTTT. This gives the protein CASSPGLAVYTGELFF.